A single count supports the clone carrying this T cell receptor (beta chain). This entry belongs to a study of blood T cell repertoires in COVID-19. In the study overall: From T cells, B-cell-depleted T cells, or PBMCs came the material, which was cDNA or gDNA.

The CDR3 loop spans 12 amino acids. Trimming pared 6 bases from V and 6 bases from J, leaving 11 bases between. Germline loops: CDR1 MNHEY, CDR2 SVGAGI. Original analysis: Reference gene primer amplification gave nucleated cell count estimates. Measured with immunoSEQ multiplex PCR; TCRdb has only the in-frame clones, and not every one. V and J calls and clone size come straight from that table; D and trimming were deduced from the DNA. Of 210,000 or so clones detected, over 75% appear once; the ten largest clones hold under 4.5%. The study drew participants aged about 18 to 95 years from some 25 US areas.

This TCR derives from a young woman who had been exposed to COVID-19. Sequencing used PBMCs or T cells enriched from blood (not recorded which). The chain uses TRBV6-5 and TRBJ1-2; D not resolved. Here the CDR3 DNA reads TGTGCCAGCAGCCTAAACAGTAATGGCTACACCTTC. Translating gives CASSLNSNGYTF.